These 30 T cell receptor beta chains originate from one sample sequenced in a study of blood T cell repertoires in COVID-19. Sequencing used immunoSEQ multiplex PCR; TCRdb keeps in-frame clones, though not all of them. This sample has about 240,000 clones, with about nine tenths found just once. The sample was peripheral blood. These receptors all stem from a man aged 60 to 75 who had recovered from COVID-19.

This rearrangement joins TRBV5-6 to TRBJ1-5; a possible D gene is TRBD1 (5 bases). This CDR3 is 15 amino acids long. Trimming left V 1 base short and J 6 bases short, with 14 bases between. Germline V gives CDR1 SGHDT, CDR2 YYEEEE. The DNA for the CDR3 is TGTGCCAGCAGCTTGAGGGGCTACTCCCCTCAGCCCCAGCATTTT. It codes for CASSLRGYSPQPQHF.

The chain carries TRBV19 and TRBJ2-2; TRBD1 agrees at 9 bases. This CDR3 spans 15 amino acids. Germline trimming cut 2 bases from V and 6 bases from J; bases unmatched to any gene: 4. CDR1 is LNHDA, CDR2 SQIVND, per germline (reference sequence). Here the CDR3 reads CASSIRTGEAGELFF. The CDR3 DNA is TGTGCCAGTAGTATACGGACAGGGGAGGCCGGGGAGCTGTTTTTT.

This chain joins TRBV27 and TRBJ2-6, with D maybe TRBD1 (6 bases). Trimming left V 5 bases short and J 2 bases short, with 22 bases between. The CDR3 loop spans 19 amino acids. Germline lookup yields CDR1 MNHEY and CDR2 SMNVEV (reference sequence). CDR3 bases: TGTGCCAGCAGTCCGACAGGAACACTTCTGCTGGCTGGGGCCAACGTCCTGACTTTC. Encoded protein: CASSPTGTLLLAGANVLTF. The full variable domain, in which reference TRBV27 and TRBJ2-6 provide the parts outside the CDR3, is EAQVTQNPRYLITVTGKKLTVTCSQNMNHEYMSWYRQDPGLGLRQIYYSMNVEVTDKGDVPEGYKVSRKEKRNFPLILESPSPNQTSLYFCASSPTGTLLLAGANVLTFGAGSRLTVL.

The rearrangement uses TRBV24-1 and TRBJ2-7, with a tentative D call TRBD1 (5 bases). The CDR3 is 12 residues long. V lost 9 bases and J 1 base, leaving 9 bases between the germline ends. Germline V gene sequence: CDR1 KGHDR, CDR2 SFDVKD. CDR3 DNA sequence: TGTGCCACCCAGGGTTCGTCCTACGAGCAGTACTTC. Its translation is CATQGSSYEQYF.

The chain couples TRBV18 to TRBJ2-7, with D possibly being TRBD2 (6 bases). Trimming shortened V by 5 bases and J by 4 bases, and 15 bases separated the two germline ends. The germline V gene has CDR1 KGHSH and CDR2 LQKENI. The CDR3 sequence is 14 residues long. CDR3 sequence: CASSAGLSGYEQYF. DNA of the CDR3: TGTGCCAGCTCAGCCGGTTTAAGCGGGTACGAGCAGTACTTC.

The chain has TRBV11-2 and TRBJ2-2, with 8 positions matching TRBD2. This CDR3 has 16 amino acids. The germline V gene has CDR1 SGHAT and CDR2 FQNNGV. Unmatched junction bases numbered 7, after V lost 5 bases and J lost 2 bases. DNA for the CDR3: TGTGCCAGCAGCAAAACGGGACTAGGTAACACCGGGGAGCTGTTTTTT. This gives the protein CASSKTGLGNTGELFF. Variable domain in full (rest from reference TRBV11-2 and TRBJ2-2): EAGVAQSPRYKIIEKRQSVAFWCNPISGHATLYWYQQILGQGPKLLIQFQNNGVVDDSQLPKDRFSAERLKGVDSTLKIQPAKLEDSAVYLCASSKTGLGNTGELFFGEGSRLTVL.

The V and J genes are TRBV5-1 and TRBJ2-3, with TRBD2 matching over 9 bases. The CDR3 length is 15 residues. CDR1 is SGHRS and CDR2 is YFSETQ in the germline V gene. V lost 1 base and J lost 1; bases outside the gene matches: 1. In DNA, the CDR3 is TGCGCCAGCAGCTTGCCTAGCGGGGGCACAGATACGCAGTATTTT. Protein: CASSLPSGGTDTQYF.

The V call is TRBV6-1, the J call TRBJ1-6, with a tentative D call TRBD1 (5 bases). Germline lookup yields CDR1 MNHNS and CDR2 SASEGT. Deletions cut 2 bases from V and 4 bases from J, with 9 bases between. This CDR3 is built from 15 residues. The CDR3 nucleotides are TGTGCCAGCAGTGAAATAAGGGGATATAATTCACCCCTCCACTTT. Amino acids: CASSEIRGYNSPLHF.

This clone was observed a few times. The genes are TRBV24-1 and TRBJ1-2; perhaps TRBD1 as D (5 bases). Trimming pared 1 base from V and 8 bases from J, leaving 10 bases between. CDR1 and CDR2 from the germline V gene are KGHDR and SFDVKD. The CDR3 length is 13 residues. The CDR3 here is CATSDFSGLGYTF. The CDR3 coding sequence is TGTGCCACCAGTGATTTCTCAGGGCTGGGCTACACCTTC.

V is TRBV27 and J is TRBJ1-2; 9 bases map to TRBD1. The germline V gene has CDR1 MNHEY and CDR2 SMNVEV (reference sequence). The V segment lost 3 bases and the J segment 8 bases; nucleotides outside the gene matches: 7. The CDR3 runs to 14 residues. The CDR3 region is CASSFLGTGRGYTF. In DNA form, the CDR3 reads TGTGCCAGCAGTTTTTTAGGGACAGGGCGCGGCTACACCTTC.

The chain's CDR3 is CASSLSQGVRGYEQYF. CDR3 sequence (DNA): TGCGCCAGCAGCCTATCTCAGGGGGTCCGAGGGTACGAGCAGTACTTC. The chain has TRBV5-1 and TRBJ2-7; 7 nucleotides align to TRBD1. The CDR3 is 16 amino acids. Unmatched junction bases numbered 14, after V lost 4 bases and J lost 4 bases. CDR1 and CDR2 from the germline V gene are SGHRS and YFSETQ. Complete variable domain (other parts from reference TRBV5-1 and TRBJ2-7): KAGVTQTPRYLIKTRGQQVTLSCSPISGHRSVSWYQQTPGQGLQFLFEYFSETQRNKGNFPGRFSGRQFSNSRSEMNVSTLELGDSALYLCASSLSQGVRGYEQYFGPGTRLTVT.

The chain couples TRBV2 to TRBJ1-5, with D possibly TRBD1 on 5 matching bases. V lost 5 bases and J 5 bases, leaving 13 bases between the germline ends. Germline V gene sequence: CDR1 SNHLY, CDR2 FYNNEI. The CDR3 length is 14 residues. Here the CDR3 reads CASSFQQQDQPQHF. In DNA form, the CDR3 reads TGTGCCAGCAGTTTTCAGCAACAGGATCAGCCCCAGCATTTT.

The V gene is TRBV30, the J gene TRBJ2-3, with D tentatively TRBD2 (6 bases). The germline V gene has CDR1 GTSNPN and CDR2 SVGIG (reference sequence). CDR3 size: 15 residues. Trimming shortened V by 0 bases and J by 2 bases, and 12 bases separated the two germline ends. The CDR3 loop reads CAWSVRLGLTDTQYF. The CDR3 DNA is TGTGCCTGGAGTGTACGCTTGGGACTCACAGATACGCAGTATTTT.

The V call is TRBV7-7, the J call TRBJ1-5; no definite D call. V shed 3 bases and J shed 6 bases, with 9 bases lying between them. The germline V gene encodes CDR1 SSHAT and CDR2 FNYEAQ (reference sequence). This CDR3 region has 13 residues. The CDR3 reads CASSLFEGQPQHF. In nucleotides, the CDR3 is TGTGCCAGCAGCTTGTTCGAGGGTCAGCCCCAGCATTTT.

The V call is TRBV30, the J call TRBJ2-5; 8 bases match TRBD1. J was trimmed by 4 bases and V by 3 bases; bases with no gene match: 4. CDR3 length: 13 residues. The germline V gene encodes CDR1 GTSNPN and CDR2 SVGIG (reference sequence). The CDR3 sequence: CAWRKQGGETQYF. CDR3 coding DNA: TGTGCCTGGAGAAAACAGGGGGGAGAGACCCAGTACTTC.

This clone was counted once. A junction boundary mismatches the germline segment, possibly from a read error. The chain combines TRBV10-3 with TRBJ1-2; D gene unclear. CDR1 ENHRY and CDR2 SYGVKD come from the germline V gene. The CDR3 extends over 14 amino acids. The CDR3 region has the DNA TGTGCCACCAGTTACAGTCAAGCATTCTATGGCTACACCTTC. Translated, it gives CATSYSQAFYGYTF.

The chain combines TRBV6-5 with TRBJ1-2; TRBD1 agrees at 8 bases. J gave up 3 bases and V 4 bases, and 4 bases lay outside the gene matches. Germline-derived CDR1 and CDR2 are MNHEY and SVGAGI. The CDR3 loop spans 14 amino acids. The CDR3 DNA reads TGTGCCAGCAGTTCCGGACAGGGCGACTATGGCTACACCTTC. Protein product: CASSSGQGDYGYTF.

This chain connects TRBV3-1 (or the pseudogene TRBV3-2) to TRBJ1-2, with unresolved D. The CDR3 has 13 amino acids. CDR1 and CDR2 from the germline V gene are LGHDT and YNNKEL (reference sequence). V lost 2 bases and J lost 8, with 12 bases in between. The CDR3 here is CASSQSPERGYTF. CDR3 bases: TGTGCCAGCAGCCAATCCCCAGAGAGGGGCTACACCTTC.

The rearrangement joins TRBV6-5 to TRBJ2-7; D is uncertain. Trimming removed 0 bases from V and 4 bases from J, with 13 bases in between. Per the germline V gene, CDR1 is MNHEY and CDR2 is SVGAGI. The CDR3 length is 15 residues. This CDR3 reads CASSYSLEPEYEQYF. The CDR3 region has the DNA TGTGCCAGCAGTTACTCCCTAGAGCCGGAGTACGAGCAGTACTTC.

CDR3 in DNA: TGTGCCAGCAGTTACCAGAAATGGGGGCAGACTGGGGCCAACGTCCTGACTTTC. Amino acid sequence: CASSYQKWGQTGANVLTF. This rearrangement joins TRBV28 to TRBJ2-6; D is perhaps TRBD1 (6 bases). CDR3 size: 18 residues. V lost 4 bases and J lost 2, with 18 bases in between. Germline CDR1 is MDHEN and CDR2 is SYDVKM.

In regard to this clone: At one end, the junction sequence differs from germline, possibly due to a read error. The rearrangement links TRBV5-1 to TRBJ2-1; 7 bases match TRBD1. Germline-derived CDR1 and CDR2 are SGHRS and YFSETQ. CDR3 size: 15 residues. The CDR3 region is CASSLGGTADNGQFF. The CDR3 nucleotides are TGCGCCAGCAGCTTGGGGGGGACAGCAGACAATGGGCAGTTCTTC. The variable domain in full, completed from reference TRBV5-1 and TRBJ2-1, reads KAGVTQTPRYLIKTRGQQVTLSCSPISGHRSVSWYQQTPGQGLQFLFEYFSETQRNKGNFPGRFSGRQFSNSRSEMNVSTLELGDSALYLCASSLGGTADNGQFFGPGTRLTVL.

J is TRBJ2-1 and V is TRBV10-3, with a possible D match to TRBD1 (5 bases). The V and J ends lost 2 bases and 1 base respectively, with 9 bases between them. Germline CDR1 is ENHRY and CDR2 is SYGVKD. The CDR3 length is 15 residues. DNA of the CDR3: TGTGCCATCAGTGAGCCGCAGGGATCCTACAATGAGCAGTTCTTC. It is translated as CAISEPQGSYNEQFF.

V is TRBV4-1 and J is TRBJ2-7; D possibly corresponds to TRBD2 (5 bases). The CDR3 contains 14 residues. The V and J ends lost 0 bases and 7 bases respectively, with 13 bases between them. CDR1 and CDR2 (germline): MGHRA, YSYEKL. CDR3 protein: CASSQEAGILEQYF. DNA for the CDR3: TGCGCCAGCAGCCAAGAGGCGGGTATTCTAGAGCAGTACTTC.

This rearrangement joins TRBV5-6 to TRBJ1-5, with 9 bases lining up with TRBD1. The trim removed 4 bases at V and 7 bases at J, leaving 15 bases unmatched. This CDR3 contains 17 residues. Germline CDR1 SGHDT, CDR2 YYEEEE. In DNA form, the CDR3 reads TGTGCCAGCAGCCAGCTTGACAAAAGGACAGGGGAGCAGCCCCAGCATTTT. It encodes CASSQLDKRTGEQPQHF.

The chain links TRBV7-9 to TRBJ2-4; 8 bases fit TRBD2. The CDR3 has 14 residues. The ends lost 5 bases at V and 8 bases at J; junction bases unmatched: 8. Looked up from germline, CDR1 is SEHNR and CDR2 is FQNEAQ (reference sequence). The chain's CDR3 is CASSPGGAVDIQYF. The CDR3 bases are TGTGCCAGCAGCCCGGGGGGGGCCGTAGACATTCAGTACTTC.

This rearrangement joins TRBV5-8 to TRBJ2-6; TRBD2 might be the D (6 bases). Trimming stripped 4 bases from V and 2 bases from J, with 10 bases between. There are 15 residues in the CDR3. The germline V gene encodes CDR1 SGHTS and CDR2 YDEGEE. CDR3 residues: CASSGGTAGANVLTF. The CDR3, as DNA: TGTGCCAGCAGCGGCGGGACGGCTGGGGCCAACGTCCTGACTTTC.

The chain links TRBV7-8 to TRBJ1-5; no reliable D call. The germline CDR1 and CDR2 sequences are SGHVS and FQNEAQ. With 2 bases removed from V and 0 bases from J, the gap between germline ends came to 17 bases. This CDR3 comprises 18 residues. CDR3 coding DNA: TGTGCCAGCAGCTTAAACGTACGGGGAATTCTTAGCAATCAGCCCCAGCATTTT. This codes for CASSLNVRGILSNQPQHF. Combining the CDR3 with reference TRBV7-8 and TRBJ1-5 gives the whole variable domain GAGVSQSPRYKVAKRGQDVALRCDPISGHVSLFWYQQALGQGPEFLTYFQNEAQLDKSGLPSDRFFAERPEGSVSTLKIQRTQQEDSAVYLCASSLNVRGILSNQPQHFGDGTRLSIL.

The V gene is TRBV30, the J gene TRBJ1-2, with 10 positions matching TRBD1. Germline V gene lookup returns CDR1 GTSNPN and CDR2 SVGIG (reference sequence). The CDR3 spans 15 residues. V was clipped by 3 bases and J by 1 base; unmatched bases: 5. In DNA form, the CDR3 reads TGTGCCTGGAGGGTAGGGACAGGGGTTAACTATGGCTACACCTTC. Residues: CAWRVGTGVNYGYTF.

V usage is TRBV7-2 and J usage is TRBJ2-2; no clear D. V lost 2 bases, J lost 1 base, and 8 bases lay in between. The CDR3 covers 15 residues. The germline gives CDR1 SGHTA, CDR2 FQGNSA. The CDR3 DNA reads TGTGCCAGCAGCTTATTTCCGGGGAACACCGGGGAGCTGTTTTTT. Protein product: CASSLFPGNTGELFF.

The rearrangement uses TRBV3-1 (or the pseudogene TRBV3-2) and TRBJ2-7, with a possible D match to TRBD2 (5 bases). Trimming stripped 3 bases from V and 6 bases from J, with 9 bases between. This CDR3 has 12 residues. From germline, CDR1 is LGHDT and CDR2 YNNKEL (reference sequence). This chain's CDR3 is CASSHEGLEQYF. The CDR3 DNA reads as TGTGCCAGCAGCCATGAGGGCCTCGAGCAGTACTTC.